This entry lists 10 T cell receptor beta chains sequenced from one sample in a study of cytomegalovirus exposure and HLA in healthy donors. Amplification used 60 Vbeta primers and 13 Jbeta primers. The repertoire was sequenced with immunoSEQ multiplex PCR; TCRdb's copy has only in-frame clones and lacks some. This sample has approximately 97,000 clones; around 57% occur once, and the top ten carry more than 4.5%. Input material: PBMCs. Source of these receptors: a human donor in good health.

On this clone: The junction shows a germline mismatch at one end, possibly a read error. This rearrangement joins TRBV19 to TRBJ2-2; TRBD1 agrees at 11 bases. The CDR3 contains 15 residues. CDR1 and CDR2 (germline): LNHDA, SQIVND (reference sequence). CDR3 DNA sequence: TGTGCCAGTAATATAGGGACAGGGGGCACCGGGGAGCTGTTTTTT. Amino acid sequence: CASNIGTGGTGELFF.

There are a few counts of this clone. The chain uses TRBV28 and TRBJ2-5; tentative D call: TRBD1 (6 bases). Germline values: CDR1 MDHEN, CDR2 SYDVKM. With 6 bases removed from V and 4 bases from J, the gap between germline ends came to 9 bases. The CDR3 totals 12 residues. CDR3 nucleotide sequence: TGTGCCAGCAGGTTACAGGGAGAGACCCAGTACTTC. Amino acid sequence: CASRLQGETQYF.

This clone was found a few times. The rearrangement joins TRBV11-2 to TRBJ2-4, with 7 positions matching TRBD1. The CDR3 has 15 residues. Germline V gives CDR1 SGHAT, CDR2 FQNNGV. V was pared by 5 bases and J by 1 base, with 5 bases of the junction left unmatched. The CDR3 DNA sequence: TGTGCCAGCAGCCTAACGACAGGGGCCAAAAACATTCAGTACTTC. Translated, it gives CASSLTTGAKNIQYF.

V gene TRBV7-9 combines with J gene TRBJ2-7; no reliable D call. The V and J ends lost 4 bases and 7 bases respectively, with 20 bases between them. Germline CDR1 SEHNR, CDR2 FQNEAQ (reference sequence). The CDR3 contains 15 residues. Written as DNA, the CDR3 is TGTGCCAGCAGCTCGATGGGCAGGCCAAATTGGGAGCAGTACTTC. As protein: CASSSMGRPNWEQYF.

In this sample, this clone turned up a few times. The CDR3 is CASSLASGRNNEQFF. The CDR3 region has the DNA TGCGCCAGCAGCTTGGCTAGCGGGAGGAACAATGAGCAGTTCTTC. The rearrangement links TRBV5-1 to TRBJ2-1; 11 nucleotides line up with TRBD2. Germline CDR1 SGHRS, CDR2 YFSETQ. The V segment lost 0 bases and the J segment 5 bases; nucleotides outside the gene matches: 1. The CDR3 is 15 amino acids.

The V and J genes are TRBV18 and TRBJ2-1, with a possible D match to TRBD2 (5 bases). In germline, CDR1 is KGHSH, CDR2 LQKENI. V lost 3 bases and J lost 0, with 18 bases in between. The CDR3 consists of 18 residues. The CDR3 region has the DNA TGTGCCAGCTCACCGACCGCAGGACTCCTCAGCTCCTACAATGAGCAGTTCTTC. Translation gives CASSPTAGLLSSYNEQFF.

V and J are TRBV13 and TRBJ1-5; TRBD1 aligns across 10 bases. From germline, CDR1 is PRHDT and CDR2 FYEKMQ (reference sequence). The CDR3 covers 20 residues. The J segment lost 7 bases and the V segment lost 3 bases, leaving 21 bases of the junction unmatched. CDR3 residues: CASSFVHRDRGWGWGQPQHF. As DNA, the CDR3 is TGTGCCAGCAGCTTTGTTCACCGGGACAGGGGATGGGGATGGGGCCAGCCCCAGCATTTT.

This clone was counted once. The V call is TRBV5-8, the J call TRBJ2-5, with TRBD1 matching 7 bases. CDR1 SGHTS and CDR2 YDEGEE come from the germline V gene. This CDR3 has 15 residues. J was trimmed by 3 bases and V by 4 bases; bases with no gene match: 9. DNA for the CDR3: TGTGCCAGCAGCCTTACCGGGACAGCAAAAGAGACCCAGTACTTC. Translated: CASSLTGTAKETQYF.

This clone showed up just a few times. CDR3 DNA sequence: TGCGCCAGCAGCTTAGGGACAGAAGGAAACACCATATATTTT. Protein sequence: CASSLGTEGNTIYF. This sequence joins TRBV5-1 and TRBJ1-3; TRBD1 matches at 7 bases. This CDR3 region has 14 residues. The germline V gene has CDR1 SGHRS and CDR2 YFSETQ. With 2 bases clipped from V and 4 bases from J, the junction kept 3 bases outside the gene matches. The whole variable domain, remainder taken from reference TRBV5-1 and TRBJ1-3, is KAGVTQTPRYLIKTRGQQVTLSCSPISGHRSVSWYQQTPGQGLQFLFEYFSETQRNKGNFPGRFSGRQFSNSRSEMNVSTLELGDSALYLCASSLGTEGNTIYFGEGSWLTVV.

CDR3 region: CASSPQGRPIADTQYF. CDR3 sequence (DNA): TGTGCCAGCAGCCCCCAGGGCAGGCCGATCGCGGATACGCAGTATTTT. V usage is TRBV21-1 and J usage is TRBJ2-3; the table assigns TRBD1, which was not confirmed against the DNA. TRBV21-1 is recorded as a pseudogene. The CDR3 has 16 residues.